The 10 T cell receptor beta chains listed next were all sequenced from one sample in a study of blood T cells in healthy people across ages. A J-beta primer mix and a sample-barcoded 5' primer were used in a second PCR of roughly 6 to 11 cycles. TCRdb itself ran the 5' RACE reads through MiXCR, one entry per CDR3 protein. This sample yields roughly 800,000 distinct CDR3 sequences, of which 55% to 70% are seen a single time; 20% to 25% belongs to the top ten. Sequences were obtained from blood. These receptor sequences come from a man aged 30 to 45 in good health.

The chain combines TRBV4-3 with TRBJ2-7, with TRBD2 matching over 8 bases. Germline V gene lookup returns CDR1 LGHNA and CDR2 YSLEER. Trimming cost V 0 bases and J 4 bases; bases outside gene matches: 5. The CDR3 is 15 amino acids. The CDR3 loop reads CASSQDVSGSYEQYF. The CDR3 nucleotides read TGCGCCAGCAGCCAAGATGTAAGCGGGAGTTACGAGCAGTACTTC.

This chain joins TRBV20-1 and TRBJ1-2, with D perhaps matching TRBD1 (5 bases). The V end was cut by 6 bases, the J end by 8 bases, with 19 bases between. This CDR3 is 13 amino acids long. Germline CDR1 DFQATT, CDR2 SNEGSKA (reference sequence). The CDR3 region is CSASTRGGYGYTF. The CDR3 coding sequence is TGCAGTGCCAGTACACGGGGGGGGTACGGCTACACCTTC.

This clonotype was picked up a small number of times. The chain couples TRBV4-2 to TRBJ2-1, with D tentatively TRBD1 (5 bases). The CDR3 length is 15 residues. Germline CDR1 reads LGHNA; CDR2 reads YNFKEQ. V dropped 2 bases and J dropped 9 bases, with 17 bases sitting between them. The DNA of the CDR3 is TGTGCCAGCAGCCAACAACTCCAGGGAAGCAGTGAGCAGTTCTTC. Protein: CASSQQLQGSSEQFF.

The V call is TRBV5-6, the J call TRBJ1-1; a weak D match, TRBD1 (5 bases). Germline CDR1 and CDR2: SGHDT and YYEEEE. The CDR3 covers 16 residues. Between the trimmed V and J ends, which lost 0 bases and 1 base, there was a span of 13 bases. The CDR3 loop reads CASSLGALRENTEAFF. The CDR3 DNA follows: TGTGCCAGCAGCTTGGGAGCGCTCAGGGAGAACACTGAAGCTTTCTTT.

The CDR3 sequence is CASSESSAYNEQFF. The DNA of the CDR3 is TGTGCCAGCAGTGAATCTAGCGCCTACAATGAGCAGTTCTTC. The chain links TRBV25-1 to TRBJ2-1; a possible D gene is TRBD2 (6 bases). Trimming took 1 base from V and 2 from J, leaving 6 bases between them. The CDR3 length is 14 residues. The V gene's germline CDR1 is MGHDK and CDR2 SYGVNS. The variable domain in full, with the rest retrieved from reference TRBV25-1 and TRBJ2-1, is EADIYQTPRYLVIGTGKKITLECSQTMGHDKMYWYQQDPGMELHLIHYSYGVNSTEKGDLSSESTVSRIRTEHFPLTLESARPSHTSQYLCASSESSAYNEQFFGPGTRLTVL.

The chain is built from TRBV5-6 and TRBJ2-7; a possible D gene is TRBD1 (6 bases). Germline CDR1 is SGHDT and CDR2 is YYEEEE. This CDR3 comprises 14 residues. Between the trimmed V and J ends, which lost 0 bases and 2 bases, there was a span of 9 bases. The CDR3 DNA reads as TGTGCCAGCAGCTTGGGACAGGCGACCTACGAGCAGTACTTC. Translated, it gives CASSLGQATYEQYF.

The genes are TRBV27 and TRBJ1-6; D is undetermined. Trimming cost V 4 bases and J 7 bases, with 8 bases left between them. The CDR3 extends over 13 amino acids. CDR1 is MNHEY, CDR2 SMNVEV, per germline (reference sequence). The CDR3 loop is CASSSRPNSPLHF. CDR3 coding DNA: TGTGCCAGCAGTTCCCGGCCAAATTCACCCCTCCACTTT.

This chain links TRBV15 with TRBJ2-7, with D possibly TRBD2 on 5 matching bases. Germline values: CDR1 LNHNV, CDR2 YYDKDF (reference sequence). CDR3 length: 15 amino acids. V was shortened by 5 bases and J by 4 bases, with 18 bases between the two germline ends. The CDR3 loop is CATSVLGTGKYEQYF. The DNA of the CDR3 is TGTGCCACCAGCGTTCTAGGAACGGGGAAATACGAGCAGTACTTC.

The chain links TRBV12-3 or TRBV12-4 to TRBJ2-6; D gene unclear. Trimming removed 3 bases at V and 2 bases at J, with 14 bases between. The CDR3 runs 17 residues. The CDR3 here is CASSFLAGPPGANVLTF. The DNA of the CDR3 is TGTGCCAGCAGTTTTCTGGCAGGCCCCCCTGGGGCCAACGTCCTGACTTTC.

The V and J genes are TRBV10-3 and TRBJ2-1; tentatively, D is TRBD2 (6 bases). The CDR3 totals 14 residues. V was cut by 2 bases and J by 8 bases, with 13 bases left in between. Germline loops: CDR1 ENHRY, CDR2 SYGVKD. CDR3 loop: CAISEAQLAHEQFF. The CDR3 nucleotides read TGTGCCATCAGTGAGGCTCAACTAGCCCATGAGCAGTTCTTC.